This T cell receptor beta chain was identified in a study of cytomegalovirus exposure and HLA in healthy donors. Study observations and caveats: What a later analysis showed was that several of the most significant clusters appeared linked to common viral pathogens. Some V segments, including TRBV6-2 and TRBV6-3, were excluded as indistinguishable.

Researchers ran the PCR with 60 Vbeta and 13 Jbeta primers. Repertoires were generated with immunoSEQ multiplex PCR, while TCRdb's copy carries only in-frame clones and drops some. Of more than 200,000 clones listed, 75% to 80% are singletons. This clone appeared a single time. Its antigen is unidentified. The ends lost 4 bases at V and 4 bases at J; junction bases unmatched: 5. This CDR3 comprises 14 residues. Germline-derived CDR1 and CDR2 are MNHNS and SASEGT. Sequencing input: PBMCs. This TCR came from a male donor in good health and CMV-seronegative. The chain employs TRBV6-1 and TRBJ2-7; 9 bases are a match to TRBD1. The CDR3 DNA reads as TGTGCCAGCAGTGCACCGGGACAGGGATACGAGCAGTACTTC. Its protein is CASSAPGQGYEQYF.